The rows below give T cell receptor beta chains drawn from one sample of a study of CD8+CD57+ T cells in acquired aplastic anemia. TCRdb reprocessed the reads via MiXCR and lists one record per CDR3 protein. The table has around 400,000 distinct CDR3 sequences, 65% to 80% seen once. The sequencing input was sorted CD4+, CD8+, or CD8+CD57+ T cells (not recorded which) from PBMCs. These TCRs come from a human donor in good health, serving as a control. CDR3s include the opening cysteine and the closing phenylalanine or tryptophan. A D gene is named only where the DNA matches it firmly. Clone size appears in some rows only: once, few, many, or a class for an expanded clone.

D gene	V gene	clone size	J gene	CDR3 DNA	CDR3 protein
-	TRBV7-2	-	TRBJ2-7	TGTGCCAGCAGCCTAGTGGAGGGCGGCTACGAGCAGTACCAGTACTTC	CASSLVEGGYEQYQYF
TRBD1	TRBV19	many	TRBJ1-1	TGTGCCAGTAGTACTTCGGGACAGGGTTACACTGAAGCTTTCTTT	CASSTSGQGYTEAFF
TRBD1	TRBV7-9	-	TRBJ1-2	TGTGCCAGCACCCCGGGACAGGAAACATATGGCTACACCTTC	CASTPGQETYGYTF
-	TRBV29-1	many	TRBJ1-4	TGCAGCGCTAAACAGGGAGGGAGTAATGAAAAACTGTTTTTT	CSAKQGGSNEKLFF
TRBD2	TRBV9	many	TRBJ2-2	TGTGCCAGCAGCGTAGATGGGGGGGGTCCGACCGGGGAGCTGTTTTTT	CASSVDGGGPTGELFF
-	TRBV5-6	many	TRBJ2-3	TGTGCCAGCAGCCCCGCCTGGGGGACCACAGATACGCAGTATTTT	CASSPAWGTTDTQYF
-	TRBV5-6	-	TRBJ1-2	TGTGCCAGCAGTCCGGAGAGGGCATTGTACTATGGCTACACCTTC	CASSPERALYYGYTF
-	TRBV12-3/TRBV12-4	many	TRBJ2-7	TGTGCCAGCAGGGAAGACAGTTCGTCGCTCTACGAGCAGTACTTC	CASREDSSSLYEQYF
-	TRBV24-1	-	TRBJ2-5	TGTGCCAGCAGCCAGCCGAGCCAGGAGGGAGAGGCCCAGTACTTC	CASSQPSQEGEAQYF
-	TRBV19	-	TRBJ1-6	TGTGCCAGCAGTAGGGCCCACAGCTCTTACAATGATACGCTCCACTTT	CASSRAHSSYNDTLHF
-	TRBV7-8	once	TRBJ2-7	-	CASSLAPYEQYFEYF
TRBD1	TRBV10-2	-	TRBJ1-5	TGCGCCAGCCAGGACAGGGAGAATCAGCCCCAGCATTTT	CASQDRENQPQHF
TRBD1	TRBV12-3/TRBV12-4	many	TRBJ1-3	TGTGCCAGCAGAGCAGGGGGGCTTGGAAACACCATATATTTT	CASRAGGLGNTIYF